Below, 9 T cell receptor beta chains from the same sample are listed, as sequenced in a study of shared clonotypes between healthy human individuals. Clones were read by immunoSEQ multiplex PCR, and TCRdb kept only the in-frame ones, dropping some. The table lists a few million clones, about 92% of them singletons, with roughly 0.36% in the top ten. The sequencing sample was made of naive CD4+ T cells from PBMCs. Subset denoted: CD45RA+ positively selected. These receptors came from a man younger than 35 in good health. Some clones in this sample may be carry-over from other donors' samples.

The CDR3 loop is CASSWQGDQPQHF. In DNA, the CDR3 is TGCGCCAGCAGCTGGCAGGGCGATCAGCCCCAGCATTTT. The chain joins TRBV5-1 to TRBJ1-5; TRBD1 is a possible D gene (5 bases). V lost 3 bases and J lost 5, with 9 bases in between. CDR1 is SGHRS, CDR2 YFSETQ, per germline. This CDR3 region has 13 residues.

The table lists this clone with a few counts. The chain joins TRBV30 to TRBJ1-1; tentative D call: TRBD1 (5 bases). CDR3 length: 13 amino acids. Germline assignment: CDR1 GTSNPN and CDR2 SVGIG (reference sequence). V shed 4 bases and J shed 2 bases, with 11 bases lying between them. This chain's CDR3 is CAWNTGANTEAFF. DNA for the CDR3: TGTGCCTGGAACACAGGAGCTAACACTGAAGCTTTCTTT. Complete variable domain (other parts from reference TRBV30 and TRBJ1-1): SQTIHQWPATLVQPVGSPLSLECTVEGTSNPNLYWYRQAAGRGLQLLFYSVGIGQISSEVPQNLSASRPQDRQFILSSKKLLLSDSGFYLCAWNTGANTEAFFGQGTRLTVV.

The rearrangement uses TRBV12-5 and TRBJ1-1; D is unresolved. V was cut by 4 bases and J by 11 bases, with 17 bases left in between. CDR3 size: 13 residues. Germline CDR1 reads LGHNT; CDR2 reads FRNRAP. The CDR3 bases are TGTGCTAGTGGTTCTAGACTATCCGGACCGGCTTTCTTT. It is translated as CASGSRLSGPAFF.

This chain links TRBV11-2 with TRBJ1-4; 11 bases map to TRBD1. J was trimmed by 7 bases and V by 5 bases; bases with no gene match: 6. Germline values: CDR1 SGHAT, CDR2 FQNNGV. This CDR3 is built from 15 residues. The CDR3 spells CASSPGQGAGEKLFF. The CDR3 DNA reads TGTGCCAGCAGCCCAGGACAGGGGGCAGGTGAAAAACTGTTTTTT.

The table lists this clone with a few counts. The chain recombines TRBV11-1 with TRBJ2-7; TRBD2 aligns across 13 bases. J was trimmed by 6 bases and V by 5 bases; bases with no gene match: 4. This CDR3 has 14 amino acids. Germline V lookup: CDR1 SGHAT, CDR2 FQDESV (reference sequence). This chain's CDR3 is CASSRTSGRSEQYF. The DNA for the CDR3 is TGTGCCAGCAGCAGGACTAGCGGGAGAAGCGAGCAGTACTTC.

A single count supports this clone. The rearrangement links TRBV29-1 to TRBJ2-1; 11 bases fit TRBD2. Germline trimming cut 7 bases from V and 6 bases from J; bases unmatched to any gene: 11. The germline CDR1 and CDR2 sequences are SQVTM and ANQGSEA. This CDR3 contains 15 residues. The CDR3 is CSASTLAGGFNEQFF. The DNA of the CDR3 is TGCAGCGCCTCTACGTTAGCGGGAGGGTTCAATGAGCAGTTCTTC.

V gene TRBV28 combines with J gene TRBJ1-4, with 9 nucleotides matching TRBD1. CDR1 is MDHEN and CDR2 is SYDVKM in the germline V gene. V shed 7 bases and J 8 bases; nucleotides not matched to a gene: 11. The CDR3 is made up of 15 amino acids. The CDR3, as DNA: TGTGCCAGCAACACCCCGGACAGGGGTGAGGAAAAACTGTTTTTT. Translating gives CASNTPDRGEEKLFF.

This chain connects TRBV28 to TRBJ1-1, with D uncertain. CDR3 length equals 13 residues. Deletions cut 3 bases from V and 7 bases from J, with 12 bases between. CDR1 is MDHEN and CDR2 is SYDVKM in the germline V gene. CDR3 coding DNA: TGTGCCAGCAGTTTTCAAGTCGTACGTGAAGCTTTCTTT. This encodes CASSFQVVREAFF.

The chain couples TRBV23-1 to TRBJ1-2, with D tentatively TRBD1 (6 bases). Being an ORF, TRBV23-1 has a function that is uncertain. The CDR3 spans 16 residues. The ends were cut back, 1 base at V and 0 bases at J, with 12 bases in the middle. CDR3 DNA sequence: TGCGCCAGCAGTCAATGGCCGGGACAAGCTAACTATGGCTACACCTTC. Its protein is CASSQWPGQANYGYTF.